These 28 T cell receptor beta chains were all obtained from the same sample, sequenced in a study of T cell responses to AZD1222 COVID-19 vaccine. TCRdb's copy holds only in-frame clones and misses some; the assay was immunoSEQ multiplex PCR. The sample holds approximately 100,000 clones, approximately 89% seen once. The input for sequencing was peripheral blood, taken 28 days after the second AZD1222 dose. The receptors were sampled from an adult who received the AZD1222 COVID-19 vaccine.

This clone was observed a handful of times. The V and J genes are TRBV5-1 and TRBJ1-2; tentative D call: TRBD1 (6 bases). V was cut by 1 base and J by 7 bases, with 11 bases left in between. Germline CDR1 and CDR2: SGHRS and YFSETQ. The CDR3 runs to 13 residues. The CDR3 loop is CASSLNREGGYTF. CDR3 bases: TGCGCCAGCAGCTTGAACAGGGAGGGTGGCTACACCTTC.

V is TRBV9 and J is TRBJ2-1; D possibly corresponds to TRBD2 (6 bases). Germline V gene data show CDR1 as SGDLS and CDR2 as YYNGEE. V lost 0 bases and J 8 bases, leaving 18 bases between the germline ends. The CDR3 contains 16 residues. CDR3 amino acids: CASSVGGDAMSYEQFF. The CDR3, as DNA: TGTGCCAGCAGCGTAGGGGGGGATGCCATGTCTTATGAGCAGTTCTTC.

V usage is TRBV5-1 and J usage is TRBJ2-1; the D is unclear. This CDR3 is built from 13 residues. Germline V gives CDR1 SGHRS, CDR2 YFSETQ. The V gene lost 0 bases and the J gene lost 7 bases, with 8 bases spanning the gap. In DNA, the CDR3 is TGCGCCAGCAGCTTGGTGATAGGGAATGAGCAGTTCTTC. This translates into CASSLVIGNEQFF.

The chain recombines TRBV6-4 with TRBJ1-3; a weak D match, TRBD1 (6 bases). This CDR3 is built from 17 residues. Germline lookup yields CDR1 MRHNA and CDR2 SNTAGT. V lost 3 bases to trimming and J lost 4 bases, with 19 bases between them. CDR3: CASSDRERGDKGNTIYF. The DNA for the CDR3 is TGTGCCAGCAGTGATCGGGAGAGGGGGGATAAGGGAAACACCATATATTTT.

As DNA, the CDR3 is TGTGCCACCAGTGAGTCCGGGACACGAAGCTATGGCTACACCTTC. It encodes CATSESGTRSYGYTF. The chain links TRBV24-1 to TRBJ1-2; D perhaps matches TRBD1 (6 bases). Germline values: CDR1 KGHDR, CDR2 SFDVKD. The ends were cut back, 4 bases at V and 4 bases at J, with 15 bases in the middle. This CDR3 contains 15 residues.

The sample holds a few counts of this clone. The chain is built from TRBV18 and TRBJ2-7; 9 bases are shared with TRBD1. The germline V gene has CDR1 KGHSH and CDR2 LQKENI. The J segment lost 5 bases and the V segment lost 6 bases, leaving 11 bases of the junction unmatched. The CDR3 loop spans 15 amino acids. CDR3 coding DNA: TGTGCCAGCTCTCAAAACCGGGACAGGGACCACGAGCAGTACTTC. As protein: CASSQNRDRDHEQYF.

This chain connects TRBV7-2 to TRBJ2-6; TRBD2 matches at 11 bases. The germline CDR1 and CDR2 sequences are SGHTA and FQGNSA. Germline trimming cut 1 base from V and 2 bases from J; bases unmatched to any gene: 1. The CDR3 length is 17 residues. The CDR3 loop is CASSLELAGAGANVLTF. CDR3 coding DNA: TGTGCCAGCAGCTTAGAACTAGCGGGAGCTGGGGCCAACGTCCTGACTTTC. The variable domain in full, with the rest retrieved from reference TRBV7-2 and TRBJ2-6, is GAGVSQSPSNKVTEKGKDVELRCDPISGHTALYWYRQSLGQGLEFLIYFQGNSAPDKSGLPSDRFSAERTGGSVSTLTIQRTQQEDSAVYLCASSLELAGAGANVLTFGAGSRLTVL.

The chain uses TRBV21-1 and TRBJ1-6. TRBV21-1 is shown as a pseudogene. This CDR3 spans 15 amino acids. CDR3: CASSKGVAQNSPLHF. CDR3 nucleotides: TGTGCCAGCAGCAAAGGGGTCGCCCAAAATTCACCCCTCCACTTT.

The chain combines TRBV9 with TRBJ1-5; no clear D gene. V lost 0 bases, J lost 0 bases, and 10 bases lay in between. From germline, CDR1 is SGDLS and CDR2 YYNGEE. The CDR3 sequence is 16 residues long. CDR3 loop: CASSVGAEISNQPQHF. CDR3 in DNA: TGTGCCAGCAGCGTAGGGGCAGAAATTAGCAATCAGCCCCAGCATTTT.

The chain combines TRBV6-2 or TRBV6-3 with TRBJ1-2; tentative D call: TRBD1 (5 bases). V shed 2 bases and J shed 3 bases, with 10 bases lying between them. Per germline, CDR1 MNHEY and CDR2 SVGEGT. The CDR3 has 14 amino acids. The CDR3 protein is CASSYGDGDYGYTF. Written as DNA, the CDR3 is TGTGCCAGCAGTTACGGGGACGGCGACTATGGCTACACCTTC.

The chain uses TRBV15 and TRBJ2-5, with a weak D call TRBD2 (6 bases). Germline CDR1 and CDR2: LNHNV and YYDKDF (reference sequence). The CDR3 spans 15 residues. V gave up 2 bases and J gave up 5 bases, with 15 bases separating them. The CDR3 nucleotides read TGTGCCACCAGCAGAAGTCTCGGGGCGGGGGAGACCCAGTACTTC. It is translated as CATSRSLGAGETQYF.

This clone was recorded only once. The CDR3 DNA reads as TGTGCCAGCTCACCGACAGGGACTAACACTGAAGCTTTCTTT. The encoded protein is CASSPTGTNTEAFF. The chain has TRBV18 and TRBJ1-1, with 7 nucleotides matching TRBD1. The CDR3 runs 14 residues. Unmatched junction bases numbered 3, after V lost 3 bases and J lost 2 bases. Germline CDR1 reads KGHSH; CDR2 reads LQKENI.

CDR3 sequence reads: CATGGMAGTEAFF. DNA for the CDR3: TGTGCCACAGGAGGGATGGCAGGCACTGAAGCTTTCTTT. This rearrangement joins TRBV10-3 to TRBJ1-1, with unresolved D. V gave up 10 bases and J gave up 4 bases, with 16 bases separating them. The V gene's germline CDR1 is ENHRY and CDR2 SYGVKD. The length of the CDR3 is 13 residues.

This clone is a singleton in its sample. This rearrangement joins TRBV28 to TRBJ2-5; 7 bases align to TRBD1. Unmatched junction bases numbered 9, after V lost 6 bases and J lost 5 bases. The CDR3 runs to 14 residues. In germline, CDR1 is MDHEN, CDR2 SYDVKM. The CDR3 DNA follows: TGTGCCAGCAGCTTAGACAGGGTGTGGGAGACCCAGTACTTC. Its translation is CASSLDRVWETQYF.

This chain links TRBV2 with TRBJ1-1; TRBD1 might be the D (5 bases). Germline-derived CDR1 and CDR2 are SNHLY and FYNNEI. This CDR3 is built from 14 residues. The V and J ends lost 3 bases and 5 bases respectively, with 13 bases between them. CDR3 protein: CASSEGRRGTEAFF. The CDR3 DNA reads TGTGCCAGCAGTGAGGGACGGAGGGGAACTGAAGCTTTCTTT. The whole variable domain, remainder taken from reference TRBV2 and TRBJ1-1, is EPEVTQTPSHQVTQMGQEVILRCVPISNHLYFYWYRQILGQKVEFLVSFYNNEISEKSEIFDDQFSVERPDGSNFTLKIRSTKLEDSAMYFCASSEGRRGTEAFFGQGTRLTVV.

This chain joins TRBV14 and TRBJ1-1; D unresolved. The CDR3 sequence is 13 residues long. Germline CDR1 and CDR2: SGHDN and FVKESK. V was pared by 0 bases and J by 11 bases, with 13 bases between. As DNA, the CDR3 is TGTGCCAGCAGCCAAGAGGCCCGCTTTAGGGCTTTCTTT. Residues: CASSQEARFRAFF.

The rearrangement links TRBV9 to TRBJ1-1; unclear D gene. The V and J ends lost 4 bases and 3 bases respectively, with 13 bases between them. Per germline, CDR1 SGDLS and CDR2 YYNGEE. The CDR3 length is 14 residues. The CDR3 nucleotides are TGTGCCAGCAGCACTGATCGGACCTACACTGAAGCTTTCTTT. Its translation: CASSTDRTYTEAFF.

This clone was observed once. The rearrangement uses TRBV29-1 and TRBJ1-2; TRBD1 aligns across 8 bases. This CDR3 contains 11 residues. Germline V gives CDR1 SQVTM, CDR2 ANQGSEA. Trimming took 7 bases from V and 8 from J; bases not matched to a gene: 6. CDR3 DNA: TGCAGCGGAGGACAGGGCGGAGGCTACACCTTC. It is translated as CSGGQGGGYTF.

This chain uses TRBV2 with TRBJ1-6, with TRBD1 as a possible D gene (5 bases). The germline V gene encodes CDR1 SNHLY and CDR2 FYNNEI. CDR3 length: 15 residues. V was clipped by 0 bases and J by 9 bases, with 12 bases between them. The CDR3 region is CASSEAAGLASPLHF. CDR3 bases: TGTGCCAGCAGTGAAGCAGCAGGGTTAGCTTCACCCCTCCACTTT.

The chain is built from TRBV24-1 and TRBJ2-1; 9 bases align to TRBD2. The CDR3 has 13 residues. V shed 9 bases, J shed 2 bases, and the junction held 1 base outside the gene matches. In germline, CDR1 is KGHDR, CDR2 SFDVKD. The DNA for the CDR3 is TGTGCCACCGGCGGGGGGGCCTACAATGAGCAGTTCTTC. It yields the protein CATGGGAYNEQFF.

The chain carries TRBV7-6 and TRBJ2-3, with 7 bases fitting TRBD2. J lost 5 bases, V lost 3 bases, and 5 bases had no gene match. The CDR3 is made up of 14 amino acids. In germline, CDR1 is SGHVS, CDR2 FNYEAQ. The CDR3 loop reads CASSFRRERDTQYF. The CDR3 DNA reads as TGTGCCAGCAGCTTTAGGCGGGAGCGAGATACGCAGTATTTT.

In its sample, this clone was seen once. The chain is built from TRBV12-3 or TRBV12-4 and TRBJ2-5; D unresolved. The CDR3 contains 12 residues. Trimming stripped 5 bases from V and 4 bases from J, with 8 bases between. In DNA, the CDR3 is TGTGCCAGCAGTCCAAGATTAGAGACCCAGTACTTC. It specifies CASSPRLETQYF.

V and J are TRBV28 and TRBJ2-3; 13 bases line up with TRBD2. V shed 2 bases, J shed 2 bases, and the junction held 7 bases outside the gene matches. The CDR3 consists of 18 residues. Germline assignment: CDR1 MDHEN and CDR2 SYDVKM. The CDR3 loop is CASSLTRGTSGNTDTQYF. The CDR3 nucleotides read TGTGCCAGCAGTTTAACCAGGGGGACTAGCGGGAACACAGATACGCAGTATTTT. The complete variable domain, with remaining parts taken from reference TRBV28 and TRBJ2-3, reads DVKVTQSSRYLVKRTGEKVFLECVQDMDHENMFWYRQDPGLGLRLIYFSYDVKMKEKGDIPEGYSVSREKKERFSLILESASTNQTSMYLCASSLTRGTSGNTDTQYFGPGTRLTVL.

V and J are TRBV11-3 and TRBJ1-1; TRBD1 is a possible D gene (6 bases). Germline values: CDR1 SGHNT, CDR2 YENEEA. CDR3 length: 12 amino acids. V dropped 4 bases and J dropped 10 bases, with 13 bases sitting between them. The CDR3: CASSSGQGAAFF. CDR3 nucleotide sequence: TGTGCCAGCAGCTCGGGACAAGGAGCAGCTTTCTTT. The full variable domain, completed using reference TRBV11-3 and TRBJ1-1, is EAGVVQSPRYKIIEKKQPVAFWCNPISGHNTLYWYLQNLGQGPELLIRYENEEAVDDSQLPKDRFSAERLKGVDSTLKIQPAELGDSAVYLCASSSGQGAAFFGQGTRLTVV.

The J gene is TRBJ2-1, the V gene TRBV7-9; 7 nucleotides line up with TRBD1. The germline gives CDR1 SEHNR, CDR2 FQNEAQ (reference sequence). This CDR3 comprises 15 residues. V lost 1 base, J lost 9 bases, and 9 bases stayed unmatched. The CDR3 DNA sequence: TGTGCCAGCAGCTTAGTCGGTACAGGGGCAGGTGAGCAGTTCTTC. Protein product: CASSLVGTGAGEQFF.

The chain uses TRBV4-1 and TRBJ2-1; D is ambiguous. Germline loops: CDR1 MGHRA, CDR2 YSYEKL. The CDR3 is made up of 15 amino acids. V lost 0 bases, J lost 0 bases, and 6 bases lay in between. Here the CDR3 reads CASSQDLSSYNEQFF. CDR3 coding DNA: TGCGCCAGCAGCCAAGATCTGAGCTCCTACAATGAGCAGTTCTTC.

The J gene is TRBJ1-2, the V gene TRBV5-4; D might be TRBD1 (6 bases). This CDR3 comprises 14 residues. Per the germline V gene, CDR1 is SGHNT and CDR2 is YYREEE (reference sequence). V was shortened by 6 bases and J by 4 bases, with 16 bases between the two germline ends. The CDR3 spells CASNKDRNTYGYTF. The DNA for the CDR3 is TGTGCCAGCAACAAGGACAGAAACACCTATGGCTACACCTTC. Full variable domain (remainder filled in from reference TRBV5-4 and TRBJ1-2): ETGVTQSPTHLIKTRGQQVTLRCSSQSGHNTVSWYQQALGQGPQFIFQYYREEENGRGNFPPRFSGLQFPNYSSELNVNALELDDSALYLCASNKDRNTYGYTFGSGTRLTVV.

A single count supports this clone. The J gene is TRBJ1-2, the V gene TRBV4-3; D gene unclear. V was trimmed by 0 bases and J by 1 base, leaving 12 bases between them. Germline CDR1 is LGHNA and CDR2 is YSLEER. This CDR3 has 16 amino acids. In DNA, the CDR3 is TGCGCCAGCAGCCAAGATCCCGCAGGTTATAACTATGGCTACACCTTC. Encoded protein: CASSQDPAGYNYGYTF.